The 18 T cell receptor beta chains given below trace back to one sample, sequenced in a study of blood T cell repertoires in COVID-19. Only in-frame clones appear in the TCRdb table, and some are missing; sequencing was by immunoSEQ multiplex PCR. The repertoire has 210,000 or so clones, around 85% of them found once; the top ten carry around 5%. Sequenced input: peripheral blood. The origin of the receptors is a human donor in a cohort sampled during active COVID-19.

The V call is TRBV5-4, the J call TRBJ1-2, with a possible D match to TRBD1 (6 bases). Deletions cut 7 bases from V and 12 bases from J, with 16 bases between. The length of the CDR3 is 11 residues. Germline CDR1 reads SGHNT; CDR2 reads YYREEE (reference sequence). The CDR3 is CASGRDNPDTF. Written as DNA, the CDR3 is TGTGCCAGCGGCCGGGACAACCCCGACACCTTC.

J is TRBJ1-1 and V is TRBV6-5; possibly TRBD1 for D (6 bases). V was pared by 2 bases and J by 1 base, with 8 bases between. The CDR3 runs 14 residues. Germline CDR1 MNHEY, CDR2 SVGAGI. CDR3 loop: CASSYRDTNTEAFF. The CDR3, as DNA: TGTGCCAGCAGTTACCGGGACACGAACACTGAAGCTTTCTTT.

This chain uses TRBV7-2 with TRBJ2-5, with 11 bases lining up with TRBD1. The CDR3 has 16 amino acids. Trimming removed 3 bases from V and 6 bases from J; junction bases left unmatched: 9. The germline V gene encodes CDR1 SGHTA and CDR2 FQGNSA. In DNA, the CDR3 is TGTGCCAGCAGCTTCGGAGGGACAGGGGGAGTAAAGACCCAGTACTTC. It translates to CASSFGGTGGVKTQYF.

The chain carries TRBV14 and TRBJ1-2, with 9 positions matching TRBD1. V trimming: 0 bases; J trimming: 4 bases; junction bases outside the gene matches: 9. The CDR3 is 17 amino acids. The germline V gene encodes CDR1 SGHDN and CDR2 FVKESK. The CDR3 protein is CASSQEGQGPYRYGYTF. CDR3 DNA sequence: TGTGCCAGCAGCCAAGAAGGACAGGGGCCTTACCGCTATGGCTACACCTTC.

The rearrangement uses TRBV19 and TRBJ1-4, with D perhaps TRBD1 (5 bases). Germline V gene sequence: CDR1 LNHDA, CDR2 SQIVND (reference sequence). The V gene lost 3 bases and the J gene lost 7 bases, with 15 bases spanning the gap. CDR3 length equals 15 residues. The CDR3 here is CASSIVLDITEKLFF. The DNA of the CDR3 is TGTGCCAGTAGTATTGTATTGGACATAACTGAAAAACTGTTTTTT.

The chain couples TRBV7-6 to TRBJ2-7; D is unclear. Germline-derived CDR1 and CDR2 are SGHVS and FNYEAQ. This CDR3 has 13 residues. V dropped 4 bases and J dropped 5 bases, with 12 bases sitting between them. The CDR3 sequence is CASSYTTRDEQYF. Here the CDR3 DNA reads TGTGCCAGCAGCTACACCACTCGGGACGAGCAGTACTTC.

The V gene is TRBV27, the J gene TRBJ2-7, with 12 bases identical to TRBD2. V gave up 6 bases and J gave up 8 bases; unmatched junction bases: 8. The germline CDR1 and CDR2 sequences are MNHEY and SMNVEV (reference sequence). This CDR3 is built from 14 residues. The CDR3 loop is CASRTSGRPHQQYF. In DNA, the CDR3 is TGTGCCAGCAGAACTAGCGGGAGGCCCCATCAGCAGTACTTC.

In this sample, this clone turned up a few times. The rearrangement joins TRBV18 to TRBJ1-1, with a tentative D call TRBD1 (5 bases). The CDR3 runs to 13 residues. V gave up 0 bases and J gave up 4 bases, with 6 bases separating them. Germline V lookup: CDR1 KGHSH, CDR2 LQKENI. CDR3 region: CASSPPGGTEAFF. CDR3 sequence (DNA): TGTGCCAGCTCACCACCGGGGGGCACTGAAGCTTTCTTT.

The chain uses TRBV6-1 and TRBJ2-6; TRBD2 matches 7 bases. This CDR3 is 16 amino acids long. Trimming removed 3 bases from V and 2 bases from J; junction bases left unmatched: 4. Per the germline V gene, CDR1 is MNHNS and CDR2 is SASEGT. CDR3 residues: CASSDAAGAGANVLTF. The CDR3 coding sequence is TGTGCCAGCAGTGACGCGGCGGGGGCTGGGGCCAACGTCCTGACTTTC.

A remark on this clone: This same CDR3 is encoded by further DNA sequences in the sample. The chain couples TRBV18 to TRBJ1-1, with D perhaps TRBD1 (5 bases). CDR3 length equals 13 residues. CDR1 is KGHSH, CDR2 LQKENI, per germline. The germline V and J ends were trimmed by 6 bases and 1 base, with 9 bases remaining between them. CDR3 nucleotide sequence: TGTGCCAGCTCTTCCGACAGGAACACTGAAGCTTTCTTT. It codes for CASSSDRNTEAFF.

The J gene is TRBJ2-7, the V gene TRBV24-1; 9 bases are a match to TRBD2. This CDR3 spans 17 amino acids. V lost 3 bases to trimming and J lost 7 bases; unmatched junction nucleotides: 15. Germline V CDR1 and CDR2: KGHDR, SFDVKD. CDR3 in DNA: TGTGCCACCAGTGATGGGGGCCTAGCGGGGCAAACGGGGGAGCAGTACTTC. Its protein is CATSDGGLAGQTGEQYF.

The chain links TRBV5-1 to TRBJ2-7; 11 nucleotides line up with TRBD2. Germline V gives CDR1 SGHRS, CDR2 YFSETQ. Trimming took 8 bases from V and 0 from J; bases not matched to a gene: 1. The CDR3 has 13 amino acids. CDR3 in amino acids: CASTSGSSYEQYF. CDR3 in DNA: TGCGCCAGTACTAGCGGGAGCTCCTACGAGCAGTACTTC.

The J gene is TRBJ1-4, the V gene TRBV4-1, with D maybe TRBD1 (5 bases). Trimming pared 2 bases from V and 0 bases from J, leaving 7 bases between. The germline CDR1 and CDR2 sequences are MGHRA and YSYEKL. The CDR3 is made up of 15 amino acids. The CDR3 sequence: CASSQTGTTNEKLFF. In nucleotides, the CDR3 is TGCGCCAGCAGCCAAACAGGCACAACTAATGAAAAACTGTTTTTT.

This chain joins TRBV28 and TRBJ1-3; D uncertain. Between the trimmed V and J ends, which lost 3 bases and 4 bases, there was a span of 10 bases. This CDR3 contains 14 residues. Germline V gene sequence: CDR1 MDHEN, CDR2 SYDVKM. CDR3 sequence: CASSFEEIGNTIYF. The CDR3 DNA reads as TGTGCCAGCAGTTTTGAGGAGATCGGAAACACCATATATTTT.

The J gene is TRBJ2-1, the V gene TRBV7-3; 7 bases are a match to TRBD2. V was clipped by 1 base and J by 0 bases; unmatched bases: 0. The CDR3 length is 15 residues. The germline CDR1 and CDR2 sequences are SGHTA and FQGTGA. CDR3 sequence reads: CASSLSGSSYNEQFF. The CDR3 DNA reads as TGTGCCAGCAGCTTAAGCGGGAGCTCCTACAATGAGCAGTTCTTC. The full variable domain, in which reference TRBV7-3 and TRBJ2-1 provide the parts outside the CDR3, is GAGVSQTPSNKVTEKGKYVELRCDPISGHTALYWYRQSLGQGPEFLIYFQGTGAADDSGLPNDRFFAVRPEGSVSTLKIQRTERGDSAVYLCASSLSGSSYNEQFFGPGTRLTVL.

The chain has TRBV10-3 and TRBJ1-1; D remains ambiguous. The CDR3 is 13 residues long. The V end was cut by 7 bases, the J end by 1 base, with 10 bases between. CDR1 and CDR2 (germline): ENHRY, SYGVKD. The CDR3: CAIMTQRNTEAFF. The CDR3 DNA sequence: TGTGCCATCATGACACAGAGGAACACTGAAGCTTTCTTT.

The chain is built from TRBV15 and TRBJ1-5; TRBD1 aligns across 7 bases. The trim removed 0 bases at V and 6 bases at J, leaving 5 bases unmatched. Per germline, CDR1 LNHNV and CDR2 YYDKDF (reference sequence). The CDR3 loop spans 15 amino acids. The CDR3 sequence: CATSRDVRGSQPQHF. The CDR3 region has the DNA TGTGCCACCAGCAGAGATGTCAGGGGGTCTCAGCCCCAGCATTTT. The full variable domain, with the rest looked up from reference TRBV15 and TRBJ1-5, is DAMVIQNPRYQVTQFGKPVTLSCSQTLNHNVMYWYQQKSSQAPKLLFHYYDKDFNNEADTPDNFQSRRPNTSFCFLDIRSPGLGDTAMYLCATSRDVRGSQPQHFGDGTRLSIL.

This clone occurred once. The V call is TRBV6-5, the J call TRBJ1-3, with D possibly matching TRBD1 (6 bases). In germline, CDR1 is MNHEY, CDR2 SVGAGI. The CDR3 length is 14 residues. Trimming left V 6 bases short and J 0 bases short, with 9 bases between. This CDR3 reads CASRQGLSGNTIYF. CDR3 nucleotide sequence: TGTGCCAGCAGACAGGGCCTCTCTGGAAACACCATATATTTT.